The 11 T cell receptor beta chains below come from one sample, sequenced in a study of blood T cells in healthy people across ages. A J-beta primer mix and a sample-barcoded 5' primer were used in a second PCR of roughly 6 to 12 cycles. TCRdb re-analysed the 5' RACE reads in MiXCR, keeping a single row per CDR3 protein. The data contain about 1.7 million distinct CDR3 sequences, 28% of them singletons. The sequenced material came from blood. All receptors derive from a woman aged 30 to 39 in good health.

This clonotype has more than one count but fewer than ten. The chain recombines TRBV29-1 with TRBJ1-3; perhaps TRBD1 as D (6 bases). Deletions cut 6 bases from V and 8 bases from J, with 14 bases between. Germline CDR1 and CDR2: SQVTM and ANQGSEA. The CDR3 covers 12 residues. The CDR3 reads CSVIQGTYTIYF. The CDR3 nucleotides read TGCAGCGTGATACAGGGCACATACACCATATATTTT.

V gene TRBV6-5 combines with J gene TRBJ2-5; 12 bases match TRBD2. The CDR3 runs to 19 residues. Unmatched junction bases numbered 12, after V lost 0 bases and J lost 4 bases. Per the germline V gene, CDR1 is MNHEY and CDR2 is SVGAGI. CDR3: CASSYSRASGRGPGETQYF. CDR3 DNA: TGTGCCAGCAGTTACTCCCGGGCTAGCGGGAGGGGTCCGGGAGAGACCCAGTACTTC.

This chain uses TRBV9 with TRBJ2-3; 7 positions agree with TRBD1. Per the germline V gene, CDR1 is SGDLS and CDR2 is YYNGEE. Trimming took 3 bases from V and 3 from J; bases not matched to a gene: 10. The CDR3 runs to 16 residues. In DNA form, the CDR3 reads TGTGCCAGCAGCGCCGGGGACAGACGTATAACAGATACGCAGTATTTT. Protein sequence: CASSAGDRRITDTQYF.

This clonotype was counted ten times or more. This chain connects TRBV6-5 to TRBJ2-7, with D hard to call. CDR1 and CDR2 (germline): MNHEY, SVGAGI. V lost 2 bases, J lost 5 bases, and 13 bases lay in between. There are 14 residues in the CDR3. CDR3 sequence reads: CASSYGRFGDEQYF. CDR3 nucleotides: TGTGCCAGCAGTTACGGCAGGTTTGGTGACGAGCAGTACTTC.

This clonotype was observed a few times. The J gene is TRBJ1-2, the V gene TRBV5-1; 10 bases match TRBD1. CDR3 size: 16 residues. The germline CDR1 and CDR2 sequences are SGHRS and YFSETQ. V lost 4 bases to trimming and J lost 0 bases; unmatched junction nucleotides: 6. Here the CDR3 DNA reads TGCGCCAGCAGCCTGGACAGGGGGGACGCTAACTATGGCTACACCTTC. This translates into CASSLDRGDANYGYTF.

This clonotype was counted a few times. The V gene is TRBV2, the J gene TRBJ2-5; D remains unclear. Germline lookup yields CDR1 SNHLY and CDR2 FYNNEI. This CDR3 has 13 residues. Trimming shortened V by 7 bases and J by 2 bases, and 11 bases separated the two germline ends. CDR3 amino acids: CASKVEWQETQYF. CDR3 in DNA: TGTGCCAGCAAGGTCGAGTGGCAAGAGACCCAGTACTTC.

The V call is TRBV3-1, the J call TRBJ2-7; D unclear. The end of the DNA fits TRBJ2-4 better, so the J call may be wrong. The V gene's germline CDR1 is LGHDT and CDR2 YNNKEL (reference sequence). The CDR3 extends over 13 amino acids. The CDR3 sequence: CASSSYPSDIQYF. The CDR3 DNA follows: TGTGCCAGCAGCTCCTATCCTAGTGACATTCAGTACTTC.

This clonotype showed up just a few times. The V gene is TRBV30, the J gene TRBJ2-7; 13 nucleotides line up with TRBD2. Germline-derived CDR1 and CDR2 are GTSNPN and SVGIG (reference sequence). This CDR3 spans 15 amino acids. After removal of 5 bases from V and 2 bases from J, the junction contained 6 bases not matched to a gene. The CDR3 coding sequence is TGTGCCTGGCGAAGACTAGCGGGGGGCCCCTACGAGCAGTACTTC. Translation gives CAWRRLAGGPYEQYF.

This clonotype occurred many times. The chain recombines TRBV7-2 with TRBJ2-6; D might be TRBD1 (6 bases). Germline V gene sequence: CDR1 SGHTA, CDR2 FQGNSA. With 5 bases removed from V and 1 base from J, the gap between germline ends came to 12 bases. The CDR3 totals 16 residues. CDR3: CASSPRTGSGANVLTF. The CDR3 DNA reads as TGTGCCAGCAGCCCGAGAACAGGGTCTGGGGCCAACGTCCTGACTTTC.

This clonotype was picked up a small number of times. This chain connects TRBV11-2 to TRBJ1-1, with 8 bases lining up with TRBD1. The length of the CDR3 is 16 residues. Germline CDR1 and CDR2: SGHAT and FQNNGV. V lost 4 bases and J lost 1; bases outside the gene matches: 8. The CDR3 DNA is TGTGCCAGCAGCTCAGCAGCCGGGACAGGGAACACTGAAGCTTTCTTT. It encodes CASSSAAGTGNTEAFF.

The genes are TRBV7-9 and TRBJ2-5; D not certain. Trimming pared 0 bases from V and 4 bases from J, leaving 12 bases between. This CDR3 has 15 residues. Germline loops: CDR1 SEHNR, CDR2 FQNEAQ (reference sequence). In DNA form, the CDR3 reads TGTGCCAGCAGCTTAGCTTTGGGCAGAGGAGAGACCCAGTACTTC. Protein product: CASSLALGRGETQYF.